This T cell receptor (beta chain) was documented in a study of blood T cells in healthy people across ages. Study-level findings and limits: The study found more naive CD4+ cells and higher diversity in long-lived than aged donors. Estimates based on one million T cells were treated as lower bounds.

The V end was cut by 1 base, the J end by 1 base, with 10 bases between. Germline CDR1 and CDR2: MGHRA and YSYEKL. The CDR3 is made up of 15 amino acids. Sample-barcoded 5' priming and a J-beta primer mix drove a second PCR of roughly 6 to 12 cycles. TCRdb itself ran the 5' RACE reads through MiXCR, one entry per CDR3 protein. The sample gives roughly 1.4 million distinct CDR3 sequences, roughly 59% of which show up once; about 6.7% is in the top ten. This clonotype was seen a few times. Its antigen is not identified. The sequenced sample consisted of blood. This receptor was obtained from a man between 18 and 29 years old in good health. The chain employs TRBV4-1 and TRBJ1-1; no reliable D call. The CDR3 region is CASSQGVGSNTEAFF. In DNA, the CDR3 is TGCGCCAGCAGCCAAGGGGTCGGGTCGAACACTGAAGCTTTCTTT.